These 15 T cell receptor beta chains share one sample of origin, sequenced in a study of beta chain features in type 1 diabetes. Reverse transcription of all isolated RNA meant that expressed TCRB transcripts were sequenced. Sequencing used immunoSEQ multiplex PCR; TCRdb keeps in-frame clones, though not all of them. The data contain some 270,000 clones, roughly 13% of them singletons. Sequenced input: naive CD4+ T cells from blood. These receptors were collected from a woman aged 40-49 years in good health.

This sequence joins TRBV19 and TRBJ1-5; the D is unclear. Germline CDR1 is LNHDA and CDR2 is SQIVND (reference sequence). V lost 4 bases and J lost 6, with 7 bases in between. CDR3 length equals 12 residues. CDR3: CASSTRAQPQHF. The CDR3, as DNA: TGTGCCAGTAGTACGAGGGCTCAGCCCCAGCATTTT.

This clone came up a few times. V is TRBV6-5 and J is TRBJ2-4; 7 bases match TRBD1. Germline CDR1 MNHEY, CDR2 SVGAGI. After removal of 4 bases from V and 8 bases from J, the junction contained 14 bases not matched to a gene. The CDR3 contains 16 residues. The CDR3 DNA is TGTGCCAGCAGTTCGGGACAGCCCGCCCTCGGATACATTCAGTACTTC. Translating it yields CASSSGQPALGYIQYF.

The CDR3 reads CASSARYRGRPEAFF. Here the CDR3 DNA reads TGCGCCAGCAGCGCGCGATACAGGGGGCGGCCTGAAGCTTTCTTT. V is TRBV4-1 and J is TRBJ1-1; 9 bases match TRBD1. This CDR3 region has 15 residues. Trimming removed 5 bases from V and 6 bases from J; junction bases left unmatched: 10. CDR1 is MGHRA, CDR2 YSYEKL, per germline.

This clone was recorded a few times. The chain recombines TRBV25-1 with TRBJ2-1, with 7 positions matching TRBD2. Trimming removed 1 base from V and 3 bases from J; junction bases left unmatched: 6. Germline V gene lookup returns CDR1 MGHDK and CDR2 SYGVNS. This CDR3 comprises 16 residues. CDR3 residues: CASSEFTSGVYNEQFF. The CDR3 DNA reads as TGTGCCAGCAGTGAATTTACCAGCGGGGTCTACAATGAGCAGTTCTTC.

The table lists this clone with a few counts. The chain couples TRBV4-3 to TRBJ2-7, with D maybe TRBD2 (5 bases). Trimming pared 0 bases from V and 3 bases from J, leaving 15 bases between. The CDR3 is made up of 16 amino acids. Looked up from germline, CDR1 is LGHNA and CDR2 is YSLEER. The CDR3 nucleotides are TGCGCCAGCAGCCAAGATCTTTGGCCGGGAATCTACGAGCAGTACTTC. It is translated as CASSQDLWPGIYEQYF.

A note on this clone: Other DNA sequences of this sample code for an identical CDR3. The rearrangement joins TRBV5-4 to TRBJ2-3; TRBD1 matches 9 bases. There are 14 residues in the CDR3. CDR1 and CDR2 (germline): SGHNT, YYREEE (reference sequence). Trimming cost V 4 bases and J 6 bases; bases outside gene matches: 6. CDR3 DNA: TGTGCCAGCAGCCCTGGACAGGGGAGGGATACGCAGTATTTT. Protein sequence: CASSPGQGRDTQYF.

The CDR3 loop reads CASSLVSTGSSSYEQYF. The CDR3 nucleotides read TGTGCCAGCAGCTTAGTTTCGACAGGGAGCAGCTCCTACGAGCAGTACTTC. The chain combines TRBV7-2 with TRBJ2-7; TRBD1 agrees at 7 bases. CDR3 length: 17 residues. Germline V CDR1 and CDR2: SGHTA, FQGNSA. The V and J ends lost 1 base and 0 bases, in that order; junction bases with no gene match: 9.

This chain links TRBV6-6 with TRBJ2-7, with D possibly matching TRBD1 (6 bases). Trimming took 6 bases from V and 0 from J, leaving 15 bases between them. Per the germline V gene, CDR1 is MNHNY and CDR2 is SVGAGI (reference sequence). This CDR3 contains 15 residues. The CDR3 here is CASRARTENSYEQYF. CDR3 DNA sequence: TGTGCCAGCAGGGCGAGGACAGAGAACTCCTACGAGCAGTACTTC.

This sequence joins TRBV29-1 and TRBJ2-7; possibly TRBD1 for D (6 bases). Germline CDR1 reads SQVTM; CDR2 reads ANQGSEA. The V end lost 4 bases, the J end lost 2 bases, and 15 bases lay between the germline ends. The CDR3 consists of 14 residues. In DNA form, the CDR3 reads TGCAGCGTTGGAATGGGTCAGGGGCCCTACGAGCAGTACTTC. This encodes CSVGMGQGPYEQYF.

This clone has more than one count but fewer than ten. V and J are TRBV6-5 and TRBJ1-2; 10 bases agree with TRBD1. Trimming took 6 bases from V and 4 from J; bases not matched to a gene: 2. The CDR3 is 13 residues long. Germline CDR1 reads MNHEY; CDR2 reads SVGAGI. CDR3 DNA: TGTGCCAGCAGCGACAGGGGGCTCTATGGCTACACCTTC. It specifies CASSDRGLYGYTF.

This sequence joins TRBV28 and TRBJ2-4; maybe TRBD2 (5 bases). The CDR3 totals 17 residues. V was shortened by 6 bases and J by 1 base, with 19 bases between the two germline ends. Germline CDR1 and CDR2: MDHEN and SYDVKM. The CDR3 protein is CASSLRRWRAAKNIQYF. Written as DNA, the CDR3 is TGTGCCAGCAGCCTTCGGAGGTGGCGAGCGGCCAAAAACATTCAGTACTTC.

There are a few counts of this clone. The same CDR3 can be traced to other DNA sequences in this sample. The chain is built from TRBV18 and TRBJ2-5; maybe TRBD2 (6 bases). The V end was cut by 3 bases, the J end by 2 bases, with 10 bases between. The CDR3 is 14 amino acids. Germline V gene data show CDR1 as KGHSH and CDR2 as LQKENI. This CDR3 is CASSPGRGQETQYF. DNA for the CDR3: TGTGCCAGCTCACCGGGCCGGGGGCAAGAGACCCAGTACTTC.

This clone was picked up a small number of times. The V and J genes are TRBV11-2 and TRBJ2-5; 7 nucleotides match TRBD1. Germline CDR1 is SGHAT and CDR2 is FQNNGV. The CDR3 is made up of 14 amino acids. Germline trimming cut 1 base from V and 4 bases from J; bases unmatched to any gene: 3. CDR3 bases: TGTGCCAGCAGCTTAGGACAGGGCCCAGAGACCCAGTACTTC. Protein: CASSLGQGPETQYF. The complete variable domain, with remaining parts taken from reference TRBV11-2 and TRBJ2-5, reads EAGVAQSPRYKIIEKRQSVAFWCNPISGHATLYWYQQILGQGPKLLIQFQNNGVVDDSQLPKDRFSAERLKGVDSTLKIQPAKLEDSAVYLCASSLGQGPETQYFGPGTRLLVL.

The rearrangement links TRBV19 to TRBJ1-2, with a possible D match to TRBD1 (6 bases). Looked up from germline, CDR1 is LNHDA and CDR2 is SQIVND (reference sequence). CDR3 length: 12 residues. The V end was cut by 4 bases, the J end by 3 bases, with 6 bases between. CDR3 in amino acids: CASSRQDYGYTF. As DNA, the CDR3 is TGTGCCAGTAGTAGACAGGACTATGGCTACACCTTC.

The chain carries TRBV6-1 and TRBJ2-5, with TRBD1 identical over 8 bases. Germline CDR1 MNHNS, CDR2 SASEGT. V shed 6 bases, J shed 5 bases, and the junction held 14 bases outside the gene matches. The CDR3 is 16 amino acids. The CDR3 is CASSERQGRSWETQYF. DNA for the CDR3: TGTGCCAGCAGCGAACGACAGGGGCGGTCGTGGGAGACCCAGTACTTC.